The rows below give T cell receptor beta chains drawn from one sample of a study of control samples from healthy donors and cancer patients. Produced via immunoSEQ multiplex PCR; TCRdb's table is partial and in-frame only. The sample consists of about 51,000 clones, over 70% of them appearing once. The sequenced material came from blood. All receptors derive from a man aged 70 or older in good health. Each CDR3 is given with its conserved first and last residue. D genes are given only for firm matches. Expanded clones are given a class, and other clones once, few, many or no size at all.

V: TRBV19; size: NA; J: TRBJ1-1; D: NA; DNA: TGTGCCAGTAGTATTCAGGCACAGAACACTGAAGCTTTCTTT; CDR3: CASSIQAQNTEAFF
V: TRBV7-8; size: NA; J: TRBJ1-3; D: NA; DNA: TGTGCCAGCAGCATCTTCGGGATACAGGGAAACACCATATATTTT; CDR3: CASSIFGIQGNTIYF
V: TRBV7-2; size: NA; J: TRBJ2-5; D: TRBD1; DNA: TGTGCCAGCAGCCCTCGTCGGCAGGGGGCGAGGGAGACCCAGTACTTC; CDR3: CASSPRRQGARETQYF
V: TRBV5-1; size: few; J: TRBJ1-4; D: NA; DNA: TGCGCCAGCAGCTCGGTAGACAGCACACATGAAAAACTGTTTTTT; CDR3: CASSSVDSTHEKLFF
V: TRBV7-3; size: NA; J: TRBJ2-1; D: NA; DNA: TGTGCCAGCAGCCCTATAGCGGAGCACTACAATGAGCAGTTCTTC; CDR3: CASSPIAEHYNEQFF
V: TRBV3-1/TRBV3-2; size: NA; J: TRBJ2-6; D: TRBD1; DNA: TGTGCCAGCAGCCGTGGGACAGGGTTCCCTGGGGCCAACGTCCTGACTTTC; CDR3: CASSRGTGFPGANVLTF
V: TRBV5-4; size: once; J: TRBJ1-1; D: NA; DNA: TGTGCCAGCAGCTTGGATCCGAGGGGCACTGAAGCTTTCTTT; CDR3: CASSLDPRGTEAFF
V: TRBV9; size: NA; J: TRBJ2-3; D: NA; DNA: TGTGCCAGCAGCCCCAGGGACCGCACAGATACGCAGTATTTT; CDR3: CASSPRDRTDTQYF
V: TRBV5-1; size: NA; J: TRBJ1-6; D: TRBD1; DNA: TGCGCCAGCAGCCCGATCGGACAGGGGACCTCACCCCTCCACTTT; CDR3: CASSPIGQGTSPLHF
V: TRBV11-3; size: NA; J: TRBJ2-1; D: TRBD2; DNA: TGTGCCAGCAGCTCGATAGAACGGACTAGCGGCGACAATGAGCAGTTCTTC; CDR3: CASSSIERTSGDNEQFF
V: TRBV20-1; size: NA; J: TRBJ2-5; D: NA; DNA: TGCAGTGCGGGAGCTTGGGAGACCCAGTACTTC; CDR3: CSAGAWETQYF
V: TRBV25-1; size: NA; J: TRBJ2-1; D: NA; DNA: TGTGCCAGCAGTGAATCGGCAGGTCGAGGCTCCTACAATGAGCAGTTCTTC; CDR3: CASSESAGRGSYNEQFF
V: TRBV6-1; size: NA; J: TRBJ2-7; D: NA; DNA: TGTGCCAGCAGTGAAGTACTGGCCTCCTACGAGCAGTACTTC; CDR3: CASSEVLASYEQYF
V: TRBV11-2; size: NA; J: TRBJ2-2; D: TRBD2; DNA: TGTGCCAGCAGCTTAATATTCGGCGGGGGACTTAGGCGGGGGCTGTTTTTT; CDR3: CASSLIFGGGLRRGLFF
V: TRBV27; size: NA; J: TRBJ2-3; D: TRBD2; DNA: TGTGCCAGCAGTTCAAGACTAGCCTACACAGATACGCAGTATTTT; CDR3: CASSSRLAYTDTQYF
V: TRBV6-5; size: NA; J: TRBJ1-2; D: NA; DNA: TGTGCCAGCAAGACGGGGTCACAGGGATTTTATGGCTACACCTTC; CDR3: CASKTGSQGFYGYTF
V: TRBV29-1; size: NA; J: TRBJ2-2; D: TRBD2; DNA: TGCAGCGCCCGACTAGCGGGGGGGCGGAACACCGGGGAGCTGTTTTTT; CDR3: CSARLAGGRNTGELFF
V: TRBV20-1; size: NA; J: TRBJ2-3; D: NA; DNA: TGCAGTGCTAGTGAGCAGGGTCGGACAGATACGCAGTATTTT; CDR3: CSASEQGRTDTQYF
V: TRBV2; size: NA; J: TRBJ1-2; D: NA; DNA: TGTGCCAGCAGTGATCCACGGACGGCGCTCTATGGCTACACCTTC; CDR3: CASSDPRTALYGYTF
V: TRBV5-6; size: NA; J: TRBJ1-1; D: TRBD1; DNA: TGTGCCAGCAGCTTTTGGACAGGGATCACTGAAGCTTTCTTT; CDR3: CASSFWTGITEAFF
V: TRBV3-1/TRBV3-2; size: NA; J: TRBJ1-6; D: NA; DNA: TGTGCCAGCAGCCGACTTGGCGGGAGAGATTCACCCCTCCACTTT; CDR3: CASSRLGGRDSPLHF
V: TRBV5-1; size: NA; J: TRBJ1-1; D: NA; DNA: TGCGCCAGCAGCGCCAGAGGGGGGTGGAAGACTGAAGCTTTCTTT; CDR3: CASSARGGWKTEAFF
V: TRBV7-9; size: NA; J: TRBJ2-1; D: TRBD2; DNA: TGTGCCAGCAGCCCCGCGGGAGGGAGGGCCCTCAATGAGCAGTTCTTC; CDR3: CASSPAGGRALNEQFF
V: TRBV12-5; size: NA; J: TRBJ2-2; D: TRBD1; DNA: TGTGCTAGTGGTTTTAACAGGGGGCAAGGAACCGGGGAGCTGTTTTTT; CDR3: CASGFNRGQGTGELFF
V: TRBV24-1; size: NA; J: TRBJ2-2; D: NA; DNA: TGTGCCACCAGTGATGCAGGGCGGTCGGTTGAGCTGTTTTTT; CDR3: CATSDAGRSVELFF
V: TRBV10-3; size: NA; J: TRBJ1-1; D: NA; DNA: TGTGCCATCAGTGTAGGTGGGGGGACTGAAGCTTTCTTT; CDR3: CAISVGGGTEAFF
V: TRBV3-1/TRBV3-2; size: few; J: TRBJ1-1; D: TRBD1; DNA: TGTGCCAGCAGCCAGGCAGACAGGGGTGGGGCTTTCTTT; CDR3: CASSQADRGGAFF
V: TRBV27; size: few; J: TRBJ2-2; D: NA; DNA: TGTGCCAGCAGCTCCAAGTATCTCGGGGAGCTGTTTTTT; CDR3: CASSSKYLGELFF